This entry describes one T cell receptor beta chain. Trimming removed 3 bases at V and 6 bases at J, with 12 bases between. Per the germline V gene, CDR1 is KGHSH and CDR2 is LQKENI. This CDR3 is 14 amino acids long. The sample originates from a study of T-cell reconstitution after alpha-beta-depleted transplantation in children. For TCRbeta, the library was prepared with unique molecular identifiers. TCRdb redid the calling of the PCR reads with MiXCR, one entry per CDR3 protein. The top ten clones hold 2% to 2.5% of a sample with 500,000 to 650,000 distinct CDR3 sequences, under 15% of them seen once.

The source is a male patient under 18 who had a stem cell transplant for acute myeloid leukemia, so the T cells may come from the graft donor. The sample consisted of PBMCs, mostly from graft donor cells, taken 360 days after TCRalphabeta/CD19-depleted stem cell transplant. The chain is built from TRBV18 and TRBJ2-1; a possible D gene is TRBD2 (6 bases). CDR3 amino acids: CASSPEAEGNEQFF. CDR3 nucleotide sequence: TGTGCCAGCTCACCGGAAGCGGAGGGCAATGAGCAGTTCTTC.